This entry concerns a single T cell receptor beta chain. The CDR3 is 14 amino acids. Trimming took 7 bases from V and 5 from J; bases not matched to a gene: 8. Germline CDR1 and CDR2: WSHSY and SAAADI. Some clones are missing from TCRdb's copy, which holds only in-frame ones; the method was immunoSEQ multiplex PCR. The sample yields around 94,000 clones, 75% to 90% seen once. These data are taken from a study of blood T cell repertoires in COVID-19. The V gene is TRBV10-2, the J gene TRBJ1-1; 9 nucleotides agree with TRBD1. The sequence was collected from a woman aged 50 to 60 with COVID-19, enrolled during active disease. Sequencing input: peripheral blood. CDR3 nucleotide sequence: TGCGCCAGCAATGAACAGGGGGCAGGAACTGAAGCTTTCTTT. The encoded protein is CASNEQGAGTEAFF.